This T cell receptor (beta chain) was documented in a study of cytomegalovirus exposure and HLA in healthy donors. Per germline, CDR1 LGHNA and CDR2 YNFKEQ. The CDR3 covers 17 residues. Trimming removed 1 base from V and 7 bases from J, with 20 bases in between. The assay was immunoSEQ multiplex PCR, and TCRdb's table has in-frame clones only and misses some. The sample records 60,000 to 80,000 clones, 85% being singletons. Study-wide results and caveats: Cytomegalovirus-associated status was assigned to 150 to 200 TCR beta chains.

A word on this clone: Antigen unknown.

This chain joins TRBV4-2 and TRBJ1-5; perhaps TRBD1 as D (6 bases). Specimen: PBMCs. The clonotype comes from a man under 40 in good health and CMV-seronegative. The CDR3, as DNA: TGTGCCAGCAGCCAAGTAGGGACAATGGCCCCCGGACAGCCCCAGCATTTT. Translating it yields CASSQVGTMAPGQPQHF.